One sample yielded the 26 T cell receptor beta chains listed below, sequenced in a study of cytomegalovirus exposure and HLA in healthy donors. Use of 60 Vbeta and 13 Jbeta primers characterized the PCR. TCRdb's table, derived via immunoSEQ multiplex PCR, lists solely in-frame clones and lacks some. In the table there are some 150,000 clones, approximately 90% of which are singletons. Sequenced sample: PBMCs. These receptors were taken from a woman in her 30s in good health and CMV-seronegative.

The chain combines TRBV11-2 with TRBJ2-1; TRBD2 is a possible D gene (6 bases). This CDR3 region has 16 residues. Deletions cut 5 bases from V and 7 bases from J, with 21 bases between. Germline V lookup: CDR1 SGHAT, CDR2 FQNNGV. CDR3: CASSHYYPGLQNEQFF. The CDR3, as DNA: TGTGCCAGCAGCCACTACTACCCCGGACTACAAAATGAGCAGTTCTTC.

This chain uses TRBV29-1 with TRBJ2-5, with 7 nucleotides matching TRBD1. The germline CDR1 and CDR2 sequences are SQVTM and ANQGSEA. Trimming removed 6 bases from V and 9 bases from J; junction bases left unmatched: 10. The CDR3 covers 12 residues. CDR3 coding DNA: TGCAGCGTGGCCGGGACAGATGGGGCCCAGTACTTC. Protein: CSVAGTDGAQYF.

This rearrangement joins TRBV6-6 to TRBJ2-7, with D possibly matching TRBD2 (6 bases). The CDR3 has 16 amino acids. Looked up from germline, CDR1 is MNHNY and CDR2 is SVGAGI (reference sequence). V was cut by 4 bases and J by 3 bases, with 19 bases left in between. CDR3 amino acids: CASSSRSEGTIYEQYF. In nucleotides, the CDR3 is TGTGCCAGCAGTTCCCGGTCGGAGGGGACCATCTACGAGCAGTACTTC.

This sequence joins TRBV27 and TRBJ2-7; D is perhaps TRBD1 (5 bases). The CDR3 loop spans 14 amino acids. The V gene's germline CDR1 is MNHEY and CDR2 SMNVEV (reference sequence). The ends were cut back, 0 bases at V and 5 bases at J, with 11 bases in the middle. The CDR3: CASSLSWTLDEQYF. The DNA of the CDR3 is TGTGCCAGCAGTTTATCCTGGACACTCGACGAGCAGTACTTC.

V and J are TRBV7-6 and TRBJ1-1; perhaps TRBD1 as D (6 bases). Trimming cost V 0 bases and J 4 bases, with 9 bases left between them. Germline CDR1 is SGHVS and CDR2 is FNYEAQ. CDR3 length: 14 residues. The CDR3 here is CASSLATGPTEAFF. CDR3 nucleotide sequence: TGTGCCAGCAGCTTAGCAACAGGGCCCACTGAAGCTTTCTTT.

The V call is TRBV10-3, the J call TRBJ2-3; TRBD2 aligns across 12 bases. The CDR3 sequence is 14 residues long. Losses at the gene ends were 7 bases for V and 6 bases for J; bases not matched to a gene: 5. Germline CDR1 is ENHRY and CDR2 is SYGVKD. The CDR3 here is CAINGLAGFDTQYF. The CDR3, as DNA: TGTGCCATCAATGGACTAGCGGGATTTGATACGCAGTATTTT.

The chain is built from TRBV19 and TRBJ1-1; 8 positions match TRBD1. Germline V lookup: CDR1 LNHDA, CDR2 SQIVND (reference sequence). The CDR3 loop spans 11 amino acids. The ends lost 8 bases at V and 11 bases at J; junction bases unmatched: 7. The CDR3 is CASQGAWEAFF. The CDR3 DNA reads TGTGCCAGTCAGGGGGCTTGGGAGGCTTTCTTT.

The V call is TRBV19, the J call TRBJ1-6; D is undetermined. The germline gives CDR1 LNHDA, CDR2 SQIVND (reference sequence). The CDR3 loop spans 15 amino acids. With 3 bases removed from V and 0 bases from J, the gap between germline ends came to 6 bases. The CDR3 nucleotides read TGTGCCAGTAGTATTCTGAGCTCCTATAATTCACCCCTCCACTTT. Translating gives CASSILSSYNSPLHF.

The J gene is TRBJ1-1, the V gene TRBV4-1; tentatively, D is TRBD1 (5 bases). The CDR3 spans 14 residues. Germline CDR1 is MGHRA and CDR2 is YSYEKL. V was pared by 3 bases and J by 1 base, with 9 bases between. CDR3 sequence reads: CASSHDRRNTEAFF. The CDR3 bases are TGCGCCAGCAGCCACGACAGACGGAACACTGAAGCTTTCTTT.

The chain links TRBV5-6 to TRBJ2-2; 7 bases match TRBD1. V lost 4 bases and J lost 4; bases outside the gene matches: 7. The CDR3 covers 15 residues. Germline-derived CDR1 and CDR2 are SGHDT and YYEEEE. The CDR3 nucleotides read TGTGCCAGCAGCCGAGGGGGCCCAACCACCGGGGAGCTGTTTTTT. Its translation: CASSRGGPTTGELFF.

The rearrangement links TRBV5-1 to TRBJ2-3; TRBD2 aligns across 13 bases. With 2 bases clipped from V and 2 bases from J, the junction kept 2 bases outside the gene matches. Looked up from germline, CDR1 is SGHRS and CDR2 is YFSETQ. The CDR3 sequence is 16 residues long. The CDR3 is CASSLLAGGVTDTQYF. The CDR3 nucleotides are TGCGCCAGCAGCTTACTAGCGGGGGGGGTCACAGATACGCAGTATTTT.

The J gene is TRBJ2-7, the V gene TRBV6-1; weak D call: TRBD2 (7 bases). CDR1 is MNHNS, CDR2 SASEGT, per germline. The CDR3 covers 15 residues. The V and J ends lost 2 bases and 5 bases respectively, with 16 bases between them. The CDR3 nucleotides read TGTGCCAGCAGTGAAAAGAGGGGGGGAATGGACGAGCAGTACTTC. The encoded protein is CASSEKRGGMDEQYF.

The chain employs TRBV11-2 and TRBJ1-5, with 8 bases matching TRBD1. The CDR3 covers 14 residues. CDR1 and CDR2 from the germline V gene are SGHAT and FQNNGV. Unmatched junction bases numbered 2, after V lost 3 bases and J lost 4 bases. This CDR3 reads CASSLRDRNQPQHF. For the CDR3, the DNA is TGTGCCAGCAGCTTGAGGGACAGGAATCAGCCCCAGCATTTT.

The chain joins TRBV10-3 to TRBJ1-6; D is possibly TRBD1 (5 bases). This CDR3 comprises 14 residues. Germline V gives CDR1 ENHRY, CDR2 SYGVKD. Trimming removed 2 bases at V and 7 bases at J, with 9 bases between. CDR3 sequence (DNA): TGTGCCATCAGTGAGCAGGGCTTCAATTCACCCCTCCACTTT. It is translated as CAISEQGFNSPLHF.

The chain couples TRBV5-4 to TRBJ1-1; 8 nucleotides match TRBD1. This CDR3 spans 15 amino acids. Germline V gene lookup returns CDR1 SGHNT and CDR2 YYREEE (reference sequence). After removal of 3 bases from V and 2 bases from J, the junction contained 6 bases not matched to a gene. For the CDR3, the DNA is TGTGCCAGCAGCTCTAACAGGGGGTATAACACTGAAGCTTTCTTT. Translated, it gives CASSSNRGYNTEAFF. Full variable domain (outside the CDR3, taken from reference TRBV5-4 and TRBJ1-1): ETGVTQSPTHLIKTRGQQVTLRCSSQSGHNTVSWYQQALGQGPQFIFQYYREEENGRGNFPPRFSGLQFPNYSSELNVNALELDDSALYLCASSSNRGYNTEAFFGQGTRLTVV.

This clone appeared a single time. This chain connects TRBV19 to TRBJ2-7, with D perhaps matching TRBD2 (6 bases). The CDR3 has 15 amino acids. Germline CDR1 is LNHDA and CDR2 is SQIVND (reference sequence). The chain's CDR3 is CATRRGWGTDYEQYF. The CDR3 DNA reads TGTGCTACAAGGAGGGGTTGGGGCACGGACTACGAGCAGTACTTC. Variable domain in full (rest from reference TRBV19 and TRBJ2-7): DGGITQSPKYLFRKEGQNVTLSCEQNLNHDAMYWYRQDPGQGLRLIYYSQIVNDFQKGDIAEGYSVSREKKESFPLTVTSAQKNPTAFYLCATRRGWGTDYEQYFGPGTRLTVT.

The chain links TRBV4-3 to TRBJ2-1, with TRBD1 identical over 10 bases. The germline gives CDR1 LGHNA, CDR2 YSLEER. CDR3 size: 16 residues. V lost 4 bases to trimming and J lost 5 bases; unmatched junction nucleotides: 8. The CDR3 nucleotides are TGCGCCAGCAGCCGGCCGACAGGGGGCGCGCACAATGAGCAGTTCTTC. Protein sequence: CASSRPTGGAHNEQFF.

The V call is TRBV5-1, the J call TRBJ2-7, with D possibly TRBD2 on 8 matching bases. The V and J ends lost 5 bases and 5 bases respectively, with 20 bases between them. The length of the CDR3 is 15 residues. CDR1 and CDR2 from the germline V gene are SGHRS and YFSETQ. The CDR3 reads CASRNGLARGNEQYF. CDR3 sequence (DNA): TGCGCCAGCAGGAACGGACTAGCCAGGGGGAACGAGCAGTACTTC.

The J gene is TRBJ1-6, the V gene TRBV7-6, with 7 bases matching TRBD1. V shed 2 bases, J shed 0 bases, and the junction held 7 bases outside the gene matches. CDR1 and CDR2 from the germline V gene are SGHVS and FNYEAQ. CDR3 length: 18 amino acids. The CDR3 region is CASSLQPGQTSYNSPLHF. The CDR3 nucleotides are TGTGCCAGCAGCTTACAACCGGGACAGACCTCCTATAATTCACCCCTCCACTTT.

V gene TRBV5-6 combines with J gene TRBJ1-6, with D hard to call. There are 14 residues in the CDR3. The ends were cut back, 6 bases at V and 5 bases at J, with 12 bases in the middle. Germline CDR1 and CDR2: SGHDT and YYEEEE. CDR3 sequence: CASIASIDNSPLHF. The CDR3 DNA follows: TGTGCCAGCATAGCGAGCATAGATAATTCACCCCTCCACTTT.

The genes are TRBV15 and TRBJ2-1; TRBD1 aligns across 7 bases. The junction had 6 bases not matched to a gene; V was cut back by 6 bases and J by 7 bases. Germline CDR1 reads LNHNV; CDR2 reads YYDKDF (reference sequence). This CDR3 has 13 amino acids. The CDR3 loop is CATSTARGNEQFF. CDR3 DNA: TGTGCCACCAGTACAGCCAGGGGGAATGAGCAGTTCTTC.

This rearrangement joins TRBV19 to TRBJ1-2; 7 bases line up with TRBD1. The CDR3 contains 15 residues. Germline lookup yields CDR1 LNHDA and CDR2 SQIVND (reference sequence). J gave up 5 bases and V 6 bases, and 12 bases lay outside the gene matches. The CDR3 is CASSRAGGEWYGYTF. In nucleotides, the CDR3 is TGTGCCAGTAGCCGGGCAGGGGGTGAGTGGTATGGCTACACCTTC. The variable domain in full, completed from reference TRBV19 and TRBJ1-2, reads DGGITQSPKYLFRKEGQNVTLSCEQNLNHDAMYWYRQDPGQGLRLIYYSQIVNDFQKGDIAEGYSVSREKKESFPLTVTSAQKNPTAFYLCASSRAGGEWYGYTFGSGTRLTVV.

The chain couples TRBV28 to TRBJ2-2, with 8 bases identical to TRBD1. Germline CDR1 reads MDHEN; CDR2 reads SYDVKM. This CDR3 comprises 15 residues. Losses at the gene ends were 2 bases for V and 1 base for J; bases not matched to a gene: 0. CDR3: CASSLTGGNTGELFF. CDR3 DNA sequence: TGTGCCAGCAGTTTAACAGGGGGGAACACCGGGGAGCTGTTTTTT.

This chain uses TRBV7-8 with TRBJ2-7, with 9 bases identical to TRBD1. V gave up 0 bases and J gave up 7 bases; unmatched junction bases: 7. The V gene's germline CDR1 is SGHVS and CDR2 FQNEAQ. This CDR3 has 15 residues. The CDR3 DNA sequence: TGTGCCAGCAGCTTAGCGAACAGGGGGCTTTGGGAGCAGTACTTC. It is translated as CASSLANRGLWEQYF. Using reference TRBV7-8 and TRBJ2-7 for the parts outside the CDR3, the full variable domain is GAGVSQSPRYKVAKRGQDVALRCDPISGHVSLFWYQQALGQGPEFLTYFQNEAQLDKSGLPSDRFFAERPEGSVSTLKIQRTQQEDSAVYLCASSLANRGLWEQYFGPGTRLTVT.

The chain is built from TRBV11-3 and TRBJ2-1; weak D call: TRBD2 (6 bases). Per germline, CDR1 SGHNT and CDR2 YENEEA. V shed 5 bases and J shed 2 bases, with 7 bases lying between them. This CDR3 contains 13 residues. The DNA for the CDR3 is TGTGCCAGCAGCCGCGGGACCTACAATGAGCAGTTCTTC. This gives the protein CASSRGTYNEQFF.

The chain joins TRBV11-1 to TRBJ2-7; TRBD2 matches 12 bases. The CDR3 is 16 amino acids. Germline V gene sequence: CDR1 SGHAT, CDR2 FQDESV (reference sequence). Trimming took 4 bases from V and 1 from J; bases not matched to a gene: 5. The chain's CDR3 is CASSWGTSGSSYEQYF. CDR3 DNA sequence: TGTGCCAGCAGCTGGGGGACTAGCGGGTCTTCCTACGAGCAGTACTTC. The full variable domain, its missing parts supplied by reference TRBV11-1 and TRBJ2-7, is EAEVAQSPRYKITEKSQAVAFWCDPISGHATLYWYRQILGQGPELLVQFQDESVVDDSQLPKDRFSAERLKGVDSTLKIQPAELGDSAMYLCASSWGTSGSSYEQYFGPGTRLTVT.